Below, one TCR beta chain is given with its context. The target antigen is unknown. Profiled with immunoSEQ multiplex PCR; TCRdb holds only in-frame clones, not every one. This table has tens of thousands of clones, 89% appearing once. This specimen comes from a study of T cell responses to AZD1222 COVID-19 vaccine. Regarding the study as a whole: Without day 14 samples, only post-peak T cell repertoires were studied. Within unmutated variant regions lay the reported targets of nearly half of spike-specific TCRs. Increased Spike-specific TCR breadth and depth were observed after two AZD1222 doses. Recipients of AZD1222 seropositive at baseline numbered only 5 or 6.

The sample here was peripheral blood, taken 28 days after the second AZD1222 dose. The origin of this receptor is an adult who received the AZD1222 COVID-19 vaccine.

Here the CDR3 reads CASSQAQATDTQYF. The CDR3 coding sequence is TGTGCCAGCAGCCAAGCCCAGGCCACAGATACGCAGTATTTT. J is TRBJ2-3 and V is TRBV4-2; D is uncertain. This CDR3 is built from 14 residues. The V gene's germline CDR1 is LGHNA and CDR2 YNFKEQ. The V gene lost 1 base and the J gene lost 2 bases, with 7 bases spanning the gap.